This T cell receptor beta chain comes out of a study of T cell changes during pregnancy in multiple sclerosis. Produced via immunoSEQ multiplex PCR; TCRdb's table is partial and in-frame only. This table has about 36,000 clones, approximately 92% appearing once. Looked up from germline, CDR1 is LGHNA and CDR2 is YSLEER. V dropped 4 bases and J dropped 5; count of bases not matched to a gene: 4. The CDR3 is 15 residues long. This TCR was sampled from a female donor in good health, enrolled as a control in a pregnancy study. Sequenced here: CD4+ T cells from peripheral blood mononuclear cells, sampled in the third trimester of pregnancy. The chain uses TRBV4-3 and TRBJ2-3; TRBD1 aligns across 12 bases. The CDR3 spells CASSLGQGARDTQYF. The CDR3 coding sequence is TGCGCCAGCAGCCTGGGACAGGGGGCAAGAGATACGCAGTATTTT.